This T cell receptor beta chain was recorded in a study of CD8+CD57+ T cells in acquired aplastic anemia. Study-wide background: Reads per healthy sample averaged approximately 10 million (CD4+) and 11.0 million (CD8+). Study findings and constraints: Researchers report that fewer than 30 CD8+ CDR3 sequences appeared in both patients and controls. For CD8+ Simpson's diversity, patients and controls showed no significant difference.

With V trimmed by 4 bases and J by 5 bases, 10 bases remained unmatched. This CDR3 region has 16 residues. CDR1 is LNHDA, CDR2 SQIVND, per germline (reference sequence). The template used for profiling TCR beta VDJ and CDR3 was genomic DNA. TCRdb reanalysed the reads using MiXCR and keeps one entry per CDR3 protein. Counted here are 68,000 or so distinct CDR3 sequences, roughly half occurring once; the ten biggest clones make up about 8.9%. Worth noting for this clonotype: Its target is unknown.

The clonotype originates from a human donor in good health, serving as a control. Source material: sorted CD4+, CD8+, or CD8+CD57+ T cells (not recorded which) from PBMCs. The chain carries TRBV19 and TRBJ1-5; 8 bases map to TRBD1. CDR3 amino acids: CASSTYLDRADQPQHF. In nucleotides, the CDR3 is TGTGCCAGTAGTACCTACCTGGACAGGGCCGATCAGCCCCAGCATTTT.